The rows below give T cell receptor beta chains drawn from one sample of a study of metastatic and nonmetastatic thyroid tumors. TCRdb reassembled clones from the PCR reads with MiXCR. The sample lists about 39,000 clones, about an eighth occurring once. Sequenced sample: blood. All receptors come from a male donor with papillary thyroid cancer or a benign thyroid nodule (not recorded which). Some clones in this sample may be carry-over from other donors' samples. The CDR3 runs from the conserved cysteine through the conserved F or W. Fields, in order: J gene, clone size, D gene, V gene, CDR3 protein, CDR3 DNA. The D gene is left open where the match is weak. Expanded clones are given a class, and other clones once, few, many or no size at all.

>TRBJ2-5|NA|NA|TRBV7-8
CASSSTIKETQYF
TGTGCCAGCAGCTCAACGATCAAAGAGACCCAGTACTTC
>TRBJ1-6|many|NA|TRBV30
CAWMRGSYNSPLHF
TGTGCCTGGATGAGGGGCTCCTATAATTCACCCCTCCACTTT
>TRBJ2-2|many|NA|TRBV6-1
CASSPMTANTGELFF
TGTGCCAGCAGTCCAATGACGGCGAACACCGGGGAGCTGTTTTTT
>TRBJ2-5|many|TRBD2|TRBV28
CASSSGTSGKETQYF
TGTGCCAGCAGTTCCGGGACTAGCGGAAAAGAGACCCAGTACTTC
>TRBJ1-2|many|NA|TRBV19
CASSLMNGYTF
TGTGCCAGTAGTCTCATGAATGGCTACACCTTC
>TRBJ2-1|many|TRBD1|TRBV10-3
CAISDGFVTGGNEQFF
TGTGCCATCAGTGACGGTTTCGTGACAGGGGGCAATGAGCAGTTCTTC
>TRBJ2-7|many|NA|TRBV7-7
CASSEGDTGEQYF
TGTGCTAGCAGTGAGGGAGATACTGGAGAGCAGTACTTC
>TRBJ2-7|NA|NA|TRBV9
CASSVGRPSYEQYF
TGTGCCAGCAGCGTGGGGCGCCCCTCTTACGAGCAGTACTTC
>TRBJ2-7|many|NA|TRBV19
CASSPLGHHEQYF
TGTGCCAGTAGTCCCCTCGGGCACCACGAGCAGTACTTC
>TRBJ1-2|NA|NA|TRBV7-2
CASSLSRRSTYGYTF
TGTGCCAGCAGCTTATCACGCAGGAGTACTTATGGCTACACCTTC
>TRBJ2-3|many|NA|TRBV20-1
CSAPGPGSSDTQYF
TGCAGTGCGCCGGGGCCCGGGTCCTCAGATACGCAGTATTTT
>TRBJ1-4|few|NA|TRBV9
CASSVALGEATNEKLFF
TGTGCCAGCAGCGTAGCATTAGGGGAGGCAACTAATGAAAAACTGTTTTTT
>TRBJ1-3|many|NA|TRBV12-3/TRBV12-4
CASNWGVSGNTIYF
TGTGCCAGCAACTGGGGGGTCTCTGGAAACACCATATATTTT
>TRBJ2-3|many|TRBD2|TRBV6-1
CASSSIAGVRDTQYF
TGTGCCAGCAGTTCCATAGCGGGAGTCCGGGATACGCAGTATTTT
>TRBJ2-3|many|TRBD2|TRBV28
CASSFPGGPLSTDTQYF
TGTGCCAGCAGTTTCCCGGGAGGCCCCTTAAGCACAGATACGCAGTATTTT
>TRBJ1-1|many|NA|TRBV11-1
CASTVLEGINTEAFF
TGTGCCAGCACCGTACTCGAGGGGATTAACACTGAAGCTTTCTTT
>TRBJ2-6|many|NA|TRBV6-1
CASYSGANVLTF
TGTGCCAGCTACTCTGGGGCCAACGTCCTGACTTTC
>TRBJ2-2|many|NA|TRBV20-1
CSARDLYTGELFF
TGCAGTGCTAGAGATCTATACACCGGGGAGCTGTTTTTT
>TRBJ2-7|NA|NA|TRBV19
CASRPGHRVHEQYF
TGTGCCAGTAGACCGGGACATCGGGTCCACGAGCAGTACTTC
>TRBJ2-1|many|NA|TRBV28
CASSLSRGVNEQFF
TGTGCCAGCAGTTTATCTCGAGGGGTTAATGAGCAGTTCTTC
>TRBJ2-3|NA|NA|TRBV4-3
CASSQDRASTDTQYF
TGCGCCAGCAGCCAAGATAGGGCTAGCACAGATACGCAGTATTTT
>TRBJ2-2|many|NA|TRBV28
CASSLAQGNTGELFF
TGTGCCAGCAGTTTAGCACAGGGGAACACCGGGGAGCTGTTTTTT
>TRBJ1-1|many|NA|TRBV6-6
CASSYSLGRSGTEAFF
TGTGCCAGCAGTTACTCGCTCGGACGGTCCGGCACTGAAGCTTTCTTT
>TRBJ1-6|many|NA|TRBV7-8
CASSLEQGLNSPLHF
TGTGCCAGCAGCTTAGAGCAGGGTTTAAATTCACCCCTCCACTTT
>TRBJ1-1|many|NA|TRBV20-1
CSAREGVYTEAFF
TGCAGTGCTAGAGAGGGAGTCTACACTGAAGCTTTCTTT
>TRBJ1-1|many|TRBD1|TRBV19
CASSIAGQGAITEAFF
TGTGCCAGTAGTATAGCAGGACAGGGGGCGATTACTGAAGCTTTCTTT
>TRBJ2-2|many|TRBD1|TRBV11-2
CASSFTGGGELFF
TGTGCCAGCAGCTTTACAGGGGGCGGGGAGCTGTTTTTT
>TRBJ1-4|many|NA|TRBV4-3
CASSNWVQTNEKLFF
TGCGCCAGCAGCAACTGGGTTCAGACTAATGAAAAACTGTTTTTT
>TRBJ2-1|NA|NA|TRBV20-1
CSARRTGTNNEQFF
TGCAGTGCTAGAAGAACCGGGACCAACAATGAGCAGTTCTTC
>TRBJ1-2|NA|NA|TRBV6-2/TRBV6-3
CASDSSRQTYDGYTF
TGTGCCAGCGATTCCTCCCGGCAGACTTACGATGGCTACACCTTC
>TRBJ2-4|few|TRBD1|TRBV20-1
CSGDREENIQYF
TGCAGTGGGGACAGGGAAGAAAACATTCAGTACTTC
>TRBJ2-1|many|NA|TRBV7-2
CASSHDPWGPNEQFF
TGTGCCAGCAGCCATGACCCTTGGGGGCCTAATGAGCAGTTCTTC
>TRBJ1-2|many|NA|TRBV29-1
CSVVPRREGYGYTF
TGCAGCGTTGTTCCTAGGCGCGAGGGCTATGGCTACACCTTC
>TRBJ2-7|many|NA|TRBV2
CASSEGQGRVDEQYF
TGTGCCAGCAGTGAAGGTCAGGGTCGGGTGGACGAGCAGTACTTC
>TRBJ2-2|few|NA|TRBV19
CASKWAGEFSGELFF
TGTGCCAGTAAATGGGCAGGGGAGTTTTCCGGGGAGCTGTTTTTT
>TRBJ2-7|NA|NA|TRBV5-1
CASSLGWEDYEQYF
TGCGCCAGCAGCTTGGGTTGGGAGGATTACGAGCAGTACTTC
>TRBJ2-2|medium-sized|TRBD1|TRBV6-1
CASKGQGDTGELFF
TGTGCCAGCAAAGGACAGGGGGACACCGGGGAGCTGTTTTTT
>TRBJ1-2|NA|TRBD1|TRBV28
CASSSLVQGDYGYTF
TGTGCCAGCAGTTCACTGGTACAGGGGGACTATGGCTACACCTTC
>TRBJ1-6|many|NA|TRBV7-2
CASSNVVGGYSPLHF
TGTGCCTCCAGTAACGTCGTGGGTGGCTATTCACCCCTCCACTTT
>TRBJ2-1|NA|TRBD2|TRBV5-1
CASSSSSGVSYNEQFF
TGCGCCAGCAGCTCCTCAAGCGGGGTTTCCTACAATGAGCAGTTCTTC
>TRBJ2-7|many|TRBD2|TRBV9
CASSVDGTSYEQYF
TGTGCCAGCAGCGTAGATGGGACTAGCTACGAGCAGTACTTC
>TRBJ1-5|many|NA|TRBV7-9
CASSSATGQPNQPQHF
TGTGCCAGCAGCTCAGCCACCGGACAGCCCAATCAGCCCCAGCATTTT
>TRBJ2-2|few|NA|TRBV4-3
CASSQEMGDTGELFF
TGCGCCAGCAGCCAAGAAATGGGAGACACCGGGGAGCTGTTTTTT
>TRBJ2-7|many|NA|TRBV20-1
CSARDLGGREQYF
TGCAGTGCTAGAGACCTAGGGGGTCGCGAGCAGTACTTC
>TRBJ1-1|few|NA|TRBV28
CASRAVHPNAEAFF
TGTGCCAGCAGAGCGGTACATCCAAACGCTGAAGCTTTCTTT
>TRBJ2-3|NA|TRBD2|TRBV12-3/TRBV12-4
CASNPEREMTDTQYF
TGTGCCAGCAATCCCGAGCGGGAGATGACAGATACGCAGTATTTT
>TRBJ2-7|few|NA|TRBV27
CASSSPIRWRYEQYF
TGTGCCAGCAGTTCCCCTATTCGGTGGCGTTATGAGCAGTACTTC
>TRBJ1-1|many|NA|TRBV28
CASSSYSDGWTEAFF
TGTGCCAGCAGTTCATACTCTGACGGGTGGACTGAAGCTTTCTTT
>TRBJ1-5|many|NA|TRBV6-1
CASSEWGADSGNQPQHF
TGTGCCAGCAGTGAATGGGGCGCTGACTCGGGCAATCAGCCCCAGCATTTT
>TRBJ2-7|medium-sized|TRBD1|TRBV27
CASSFGDGRGREKQYF
TGTGCCAGCAGTTTTGGGGATGGCAGGGGGCGAGAGAAGCAGTACTTC
>TRBJ1-2|many|TRBD1|TRBV10-2
CASSDPQGEDYGYTF
TGCGCCAGCAGTGATCCTCAGGGGGAGGATTATGGCTACACCTTC
>TRBJ2-1|many|NA|TRBV29-1
CSGRRTDYNEQFF
TGCAGCGGCCGGCGGACGGACTACAATGAGCAGTTCTTC